The 17 T cell receptor beta chains given below trace back to one sample, sequenced in a study of CD8+ T cells in alopecia areata. Treatment: oral pan-JAK inhibitor, 5-10 mg twice daily. cDNA prepared by RNA extraction and subsequent reverse transcription served as the template for sequencing. Only in-frame clones appear in the TCRdb table, and some are missing; sequencing was by immunoSEQ multiplex PCR. Here the sample spans more than 200,000 clones, approximately 70% being singletons. Source: CD4+ T cells sorted from blood, taken at approximately week 45, from a patient treated with tofacitinib. All receptors come from a human donor with alopecia areata.

This clone was seen only once. The gene calls are TRBV30 and TRBJ1-2; maybe TRBD1 (6 bases). In germline, CDR1 is GTSNPN, CDR2 SVGIG (reference sequence). This CDR3 is built from 12 residues. V lost 3 bases to trimming and J lost 8 bases, with 13 bases between them. CDR3 in amino acids: CAWSRGQNGYTF. CDR3 DNA sequence: TGTGCCTGGAGCCGAGGACAGAACGGCTACACCTTC.

This clone has more than one count but fewer than ten. V usage is TRBV5-5 and J usage is TRBJ1-5; D gene unclear. V was clipped by 4 bases and J by 0 bases, with 11 bases between them. Germline V lookup: CDR1 SGHKS, CDR2 YYEKEE (reference sequence). CDR3 size: 15 residues. CDR3 sequence (DNA): TGTGCCAGCAGCCTACAGACGAATAGCAATCAGCCCCAGCATTTT. It is translated as CASSLQTNSNQPQHF.

Remarks on this clone: This same CDR3 is encoded by further DNA sequences in the sample. The chain employs TRBV5-1 and TRBJ1-5; no reliable D call. The germline V and J ends were trimmed by 0 bases and 4 bases, with 8 bases remaining between them. The V gene's germline CDR1 is SGHRS and CDR2 YFSETQ. CDR3 size: 14 residues. CDR3 DNA: TGCGCCAGCAGCTTGGACAGCCTGAATCAGCCCCAGCATTTT. It is translated as CASSLDSLNQPQHF.

This clone was found a few times. The genes are TRBV19 and TRBJ1-4; D ambiguous. The germline CDR1 and CDR2 sequences are LNHDA and SQIVND (reference sequence). The CDR3 consists of 13 residues. V was pared by 4 bases and J by 7 bases, with 10 bases between. The CDR3 loop reads CASSRDKTEKLFF. The CDR3 nucleotides read TGTGCCAGTAGTAGAGACAAGACTGAAAAACTGTTTTTT.

V usage is TRBV5-6 and J usage is TRBJ1-2; 8 positions agree with TRBD1. V lost 4 bases, J lost 0 bases, and 5 bases stayed unmatched. CDR1 and CDR2 from the germline V gene are SGHDT and YYEEEE. The CDR3 consists of 15 residues. The CDR3 spells CASSSGTGANYGYTF. As DNA, the CDR3 is TGTGCCAGCAGCAGCGGGACAGGAGCTAACTATGGCTACACCTTC.

This chain links TRBV7-2 with TRBJ2-3; TRBD2 aligns across 11 bases. CDR1 is SGHTA and CDR2 is FQGNSA in the germline V gene. V gave up 6 bases and J gave up 2 bases; unmatched junction bases: 7. CDR3 length: 16 residues. The CDR3 is CASSSGLAVFTDTQYF. The CDR3 nucleotides read TGTGCCAGCAGTTCGGGACTAGCGGTGTTCACAGATACGCAGTATTTT.

The gene calls are TRBV7-6 and TRBJ2-3; D is perhaps TRBD2 (5 bases). V lost 4 bases and J lost 6, with 8 bases in between. Per germline, CDR1 SGHVS and CDR2 FNYEAQ. The CDR3 runs to 12 residues. In nucleotides, the CDR3 is TGTGCCAGCAGCTCGGACTGGGATACGCAGTATTTT. Its protein is CASSSDWDTQYF.

V is TRBV11-2 and J is TRBJ1-6; D ambiguous. Trimming removed 7 bases at V and 0 bases at J, with 13 bases between. The CDR3 contains 16 residues. Germline assignment: CDR1 SGHAT and CDR2 FQNNGV. The CDR3 here is CASNVGRSSYNSPLHF. The CDR3 bases are TGTGCCAGCAACGTAGGAAGGAGCTCCTATAATTCACCCCTCCACTTT.

Here the CDR3 reads CASSQDVGQGNYEQFF. For the CDR3, the DNA is TGCGCCAGCAGCCAAGATGTCGGTCAGGGGAATTATGAGCAGTTCTTC. This chain uses TRBV4-3 with TRBJ2-1, with a weak D call TRBD1 (6 bases). The length of the CDR3 is 16 residues. Germline V gives CDR1 LGHNA, CDR2 YSLEER. Trimming pared 0 bases from V and 8 bases from J, leaving 17 bases between.

The chain has TRBV7-2 and TRBJ2-5; tentatively, D is TRBD2 (6 bases). The V and J ends lost 0 bases and 7 bases respectively, with 15 bases between them. The germline CDR1 and CDR2 sequences are SGHTA and FQGNSA. This CDR3 spans 15 amino acids. This CDR3 is CASSLAPGGGGTQYF. The CDR3 DNA sequence: TGTGCCAGCAGCTTAGCGCCCGGGGGAGGTGGGACCCAGTACTTC.

V usage is TRBV30 and J usage is TRBJ1-5, with D perhaps matching TRBD1 (6 bases). Germline loops: CDR1 GTSNPN, CDR2 SVGIG (reference sequence). The V gene lost 1 base and the J gene lost 6 bases, with 10 bases spanning the gap. CDR3 length equals 13 residues. The CDR3 sequence is CAWSDRDAQPQHF. In nucleotides, the CDR3 is TGTGCCTGGAGTGACAGGGACGCTCAGCCCCAGCATTTT.

This clone has more than one count but fewer than ten. This rearrangement joins TRBV30 to TRBJ2-3; tentative D call: TRBD1 (5 bases). Germline CDR1 and CDR2: GTSNPN and SVGIG (reference sequence). The CDR3 extends over 14 amino acids. V was shortened by 3 bases and J by 1 base, with 11 bases between the two germline ends. The CDR3 sequence: CAWSWQGGTDTQYF. CDR3 sequence (DNA): TGTGCCTGGAGCTGGCAGGGCGGCACAGATACGCAGTATTTT.

This chain's CDR3 is CASSQVIGNYGYTF. CDR3 in DNA: TGCGCCAGCAGCCAAGTCATAGGTAACTATGGCTACACCTTC. The chain employs TRBV4-1 and TRBJ1-2; no clear D gene. This CDR3 region has 14 residues. V was clipped by 1 base and J by 1 base, with 7 bases between them. From germline, CDR1 is MGHRA and CDR2 YSYEKL.

With respect to this clone: Germline is not matched at one junction end, which may reflect a read error. The V gene is TRBV29-1, the J gene TRBJ2-1; TRBD1 agrees at 7 bases. Germline V gene sequence: CDR1 SQVTM, CDR2 ANQGSEA. There are 14 residues in the CDR3. CDR3 DNA: TGCAGCTTTGACGTTGGACAGGTTCGCGGGGAGCAGTTCTTC. Its protein product is CSFDVGQVRGEQFF.

This rearrangement joins TRBV29-1 to TRBJ2-4; a possible D gene is TRBD1 (5 bases). V lost 6 bases, J lost 5 bases, and 11 bases lay in between. There are 12 residues in the CDR3. The V gene's germline CDR1 is SQVTM and CDR2 ANQGSEA. CDR3 nucleotides: TGCAGCGTAGGGGTTTTAGAAAACATTCAGTACTTC. Its translation is CSVGVLENIQYF.

The gene calls are TRBV29-1 and TRBJ2-5; the D is unclear. In germline, CDR1 is SQVTM, CDR2 ANQGSEA. Trimming cost V 4 bases and J 5 bases, with 11 bases left between them. The CDR3 spans 12 residues. The CDR3 region is CSVVTPGETQYF. The CDR3, as DNA: TGCAGCGTTGTTACCCCCGGGGAGACCCAGTACTTC.

The chain carries TRBV18 and TRBJ1-1, with a tentative D call TRBD1 (6 bases). Germline values: CDR1 KGHSH, CDR2 LQKENI. The CDR3 runs 14 residues. Trimming cost V 4 bases and J 0 bases, with 9 bases left between them. CDR3 protein: CASSLDRLNTEAFF. The CDR3 DNA reads as TGTGCCAGCTCACTGGACAGATTGAACACTGAAGCTTTCTTT.